This T cell receptor beta chain is drawn from a study of T cells in Graves' hyperthyroidism and ophthalmopathy. On the study more broadly: Peripheral blood draws took place at initial diagnosis, ahead of any treatment.

This clonotype has a count of ten or more. Its antigen is unidentified. Ophthalmopathy patients showed a Clinical Activity Score of at least 3, NOSPECS grade of at least 4 and duration under 3 months. PBMCs came from 10 ml fresh peripheral blood. Whole-study results and caveats: The blood repertoire included most of the expanded thyroid clonotypes above 0.001.

From RNA transcripts, TCR beta CDR3 regions were amplified. Primed by the HTBI set, a first-round RT-PCR was run on the TCR CDR3. TCRdb independently ran MiXCR on the multiplex PCR reads; one entry per CDR3 protein. The sample has about 410,000 distinct CDR3 sequences, roughly 14% seen once. Germline CDR1 is SNHLY and CDR2 is FYNNEI. This CDR3 contains 14 residues. Germline trimming cut 6 bases from V and 1 base from J; bases unmatched to any gene: 2. The V and J genes are TRBV2 and TRBJ2-3; 9 bases match TRBD2. The material sequenced was blood. The receptor's source is a woman aged 25 to 39 with Graves' ophthalmopathy. In nucleotides, the CDR3 is TGTGCCAGCAGCTTAGCGGGGGGCACAGATACGCAGTATTTT. Translation: CASSLAGGTDTQYF.